This paragraph covers one T cell receptor (beta chain) sequence. As yet, its antigen is unknown. Donors uniformly comprised healthy Caucasians. This sample was taken from a study of identical twins. Study conclusions and caveats: Clonotypes of the beta chain that were abundant in cord blood carried fewer insertions (memory repertoires showed none).

In TCRdb, the 5' RACE reads were re-called with MiXCR into one record per CDR3 protein. The sample has 600,000 to 850,000 distinct CDR3 sequences, approximately 18% seen once; the top ten hold roughly 14%. Germline V lookup: CDR1 SEHNR, CDR2 FQNEAQ (reference sequence). The CDR3 is 15 residues long. Trimming left V 5 bases short and J 4 bases short, with 14 bases between. These same records also appear under a second study, on T cells expressing NK-cell markers.

What was sequenced was PBMCs. The chain employs TRBV7-9 and TRBJ2-2; D might be TRBD1 (6 bases). The source of this sequence is a woman aged 18-29 years in good health. The chain's CDR3 is CASSPPQGSTGELFF. The DNA for the CDR3 is TGTGCCAGCAGCCCCCCGCAGGGGAGCACCGGGGAGCTGTTTTTT. Full variable domain (rest looked up from reference TRBV7-9 and TRBJ2-2): DTGVSQNPRHKITKRGQNVTFRCDPISEHNRLYWYRQTLGQGPEFLTYFQNEAQLEKSRLLSDRFSAERPKGSFSTLEIQRTEQGDSAMYLCASSPPQGSTGELFFGEGSRLTVL.